This T cell receptor beta chain was sequenced during a study of T cell clonality in common variable immunodeficiency. Concerning this clone itself: The antigen remains undetermined. The read ends 3 residues before the CDR3 terminus; that terminus is restored from the germline J gene.

Study-wide results and limits: Fewer TCRbeta clones were shared among CVID subjects than controls. Compared with healthy controls, CVID subjects showed increased TCRbeta clonality, mostly in about a third.

V lost 2 bases and J lost 8, with 11 bases in between. The germline V gene has CDR1 SGHRS and CDR2 YFSETQ. This CDR3 region has 14 residues. Only in-frame clones appear in the TCRdb table, and some are missing; sequencing was by immunoSEQ multiplex PCR. The data show fewer than 50,000 clones, with none appearing a single time. Caucasian heritage predominated among both patients and controls. The J gene is TRBJ1-6, the V gene TRBV5-1, with D unresolved. The sample taken for sequencing was peripheral blood mononuclear cells. This clonotype was obtained from a person aged 18-70 years in good health. CDR3 protein: CASSLGQLDSPLHF. The sequenced part of the CDR3 DNA is TGCGCCAGCAGCTTAGGTCAGTTGGATTCACCC.